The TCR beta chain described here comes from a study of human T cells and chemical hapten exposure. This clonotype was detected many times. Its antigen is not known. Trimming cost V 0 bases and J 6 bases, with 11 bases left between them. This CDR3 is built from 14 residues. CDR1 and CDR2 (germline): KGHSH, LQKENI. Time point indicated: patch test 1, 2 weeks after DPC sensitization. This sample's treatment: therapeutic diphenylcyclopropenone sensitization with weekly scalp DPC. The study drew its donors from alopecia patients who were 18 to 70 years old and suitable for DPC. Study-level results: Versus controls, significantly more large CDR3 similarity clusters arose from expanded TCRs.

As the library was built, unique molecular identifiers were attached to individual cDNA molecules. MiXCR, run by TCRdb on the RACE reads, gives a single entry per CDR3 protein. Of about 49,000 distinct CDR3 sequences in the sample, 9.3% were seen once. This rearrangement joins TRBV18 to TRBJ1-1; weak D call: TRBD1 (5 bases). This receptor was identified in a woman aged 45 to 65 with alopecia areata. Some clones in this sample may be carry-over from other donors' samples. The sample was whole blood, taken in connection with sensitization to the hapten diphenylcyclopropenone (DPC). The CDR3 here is CASSPPESGSEAFF. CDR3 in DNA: TGTGCCAGCTCACCACCGGAGTCAGGGTCTGAAGCTTTCTTT.